This TCR beta chain was documented in a study of blood T cell repertoires in COVID-19. The length of the CDR3 is 15 residues. V dropped 0 bases and J dropped 4 bases, with 11 bases sitting between them. Germline CDR1 SGDLS, CDR2 YYNGEE. Method: immunoSEQ multiplex PCR; TCRdb's copy keeps in-frame clones and lacks some. The table lists 350,000 to 400,000 clones, around nine tenths of them singletons. The chain combines TRBV9 with TRBJ1-3; perhaps TRBD1 as D (6 bases). The TCR comes from a woman between 55 and 75 years old with COVID-19, enrolled during active disease. The material sequenced was peripheral blood. The CDR3 region has the DNA TGTGCCAGCAGCGTAGTGGGGGCGCGAGGAAACACCATATATTTT. This gives the protein CASSVVGARGNTIYF.